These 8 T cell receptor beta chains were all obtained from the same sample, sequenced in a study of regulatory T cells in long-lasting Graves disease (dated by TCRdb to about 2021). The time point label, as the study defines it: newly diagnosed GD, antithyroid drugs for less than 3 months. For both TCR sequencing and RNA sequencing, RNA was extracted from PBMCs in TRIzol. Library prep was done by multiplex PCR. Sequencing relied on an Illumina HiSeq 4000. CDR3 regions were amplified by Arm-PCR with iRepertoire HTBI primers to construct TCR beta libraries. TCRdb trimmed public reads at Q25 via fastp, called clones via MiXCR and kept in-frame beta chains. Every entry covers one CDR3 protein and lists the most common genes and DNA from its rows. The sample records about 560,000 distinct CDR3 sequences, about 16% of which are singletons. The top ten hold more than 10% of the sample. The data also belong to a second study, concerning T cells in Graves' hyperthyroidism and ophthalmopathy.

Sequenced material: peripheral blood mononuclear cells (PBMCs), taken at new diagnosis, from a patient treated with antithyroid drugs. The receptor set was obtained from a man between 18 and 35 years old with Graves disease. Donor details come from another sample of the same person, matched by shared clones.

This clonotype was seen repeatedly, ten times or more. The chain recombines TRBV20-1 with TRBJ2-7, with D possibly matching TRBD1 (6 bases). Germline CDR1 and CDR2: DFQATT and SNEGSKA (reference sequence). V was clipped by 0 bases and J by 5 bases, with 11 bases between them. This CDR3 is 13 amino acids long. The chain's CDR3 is CSARDPRGHEQYF. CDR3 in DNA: TGCAGTGCTAGAGATCCCAGGGGCCACGAGCAGTACTTC.

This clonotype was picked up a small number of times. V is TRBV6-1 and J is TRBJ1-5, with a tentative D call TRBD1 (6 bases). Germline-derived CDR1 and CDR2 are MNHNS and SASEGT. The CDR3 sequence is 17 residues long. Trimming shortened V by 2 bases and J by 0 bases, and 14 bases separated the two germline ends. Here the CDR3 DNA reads TGTGCCAGCAGTGAAAACAGGGAGATCTATAGCAATCAGCCCCAGCATTTT. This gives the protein CASSENREIYSNQPQHF.

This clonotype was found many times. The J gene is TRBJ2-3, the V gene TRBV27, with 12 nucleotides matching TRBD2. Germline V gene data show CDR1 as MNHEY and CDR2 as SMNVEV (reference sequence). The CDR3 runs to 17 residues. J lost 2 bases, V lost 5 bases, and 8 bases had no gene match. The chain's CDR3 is CASSALLAGGATDTQYF. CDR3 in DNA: TGTGCCAGCAGTGCCCTCCTAGCGGGAGGGGCCACAGATACGCAGTATTTT.

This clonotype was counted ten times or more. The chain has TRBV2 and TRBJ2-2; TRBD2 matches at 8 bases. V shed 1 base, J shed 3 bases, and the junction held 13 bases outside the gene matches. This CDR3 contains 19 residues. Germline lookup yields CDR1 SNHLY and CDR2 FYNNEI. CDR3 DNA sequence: TGTGCCAGCAGTGAAGATTATATCGCGGGAGGTTGGTACACCGGGGAGCTGTTTTTT. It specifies CASSEDYIAGGWYTGELFF.

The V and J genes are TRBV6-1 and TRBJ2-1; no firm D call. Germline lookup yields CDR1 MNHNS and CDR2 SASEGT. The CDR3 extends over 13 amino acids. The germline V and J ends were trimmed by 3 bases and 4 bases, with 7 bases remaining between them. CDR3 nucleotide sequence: TGTGCCAGCAGTGAGGTCAATTACAATGAGCAGTTCTTC. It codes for CASSEVNYNEQFF.

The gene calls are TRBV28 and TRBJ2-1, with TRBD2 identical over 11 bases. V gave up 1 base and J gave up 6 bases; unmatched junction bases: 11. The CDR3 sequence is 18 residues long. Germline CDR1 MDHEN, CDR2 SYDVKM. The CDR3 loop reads CASSLFTSGSPKSNEQFF. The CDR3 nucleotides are TGTGCCAGCAGTTTATTCACTAGCGGGAGCCCAAAGTCCAATGAGCAGTTCTTC.

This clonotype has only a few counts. DNA of the CDR3: TGTGCCAGCAGTAGCAGACGACTATACGAAAAACTGTTTTTT. This codes for CASSSRRLYEKLFF. The V and J genes are TRBV27 and TRBJ1-4; D not certain. V lost 5 bases, J lost 8 bases, and 15 bases lay in between. The CDR3 spans 14 residues. Per germline, CDR1 MNHEY and CDR2 SMNVEV (reference sequence). Combining the CDR3 with reference TRBV27 and TRBJ1-4 gives the whole variable domain EAQVTQNPRYLITVTGKKLTVTCSQNMNHEYMSWYRQDPGLGLRQIYYSMNVEVTDKGDVPEGYKVSRKEKRNFPLILESPSPNQTSLYFCASSSRRLYEKLFFGSGTQLSVL.

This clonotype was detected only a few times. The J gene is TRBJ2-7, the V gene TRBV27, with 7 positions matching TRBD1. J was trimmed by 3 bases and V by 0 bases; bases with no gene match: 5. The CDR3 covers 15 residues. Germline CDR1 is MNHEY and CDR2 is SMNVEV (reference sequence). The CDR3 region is CASSLSPTGSYEQYF. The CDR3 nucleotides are TGTGCCAGCAGTTTATCCCCGACAGGGAGCTACGAGCAGTACTTC.